The subject of this entry is one TCR beta chain. The antigen remains unidentified. Profiling relied on immunoSEQ multiplex PCR, and the TCRdb table lists in-frame clones only, not all of them. There are hundreds of thousands of clones in the sample; under 95% occur only once, and roughly 3.9% lies in the top ten. This record comes from a study of Ad26.COV2.S vaccination and SARS-CoV-2 variants. Study observations and caveats: Recipients given vaccine exceeded placebo recipients in spike-specific TCR breadth. The TCR breadth and depth analyses may have produced an underestimate of total T cell responses.

V dropped 7 bases and J dropped 8; count of bases not matched to a gene: 9. This CDR3 comprises 13 residues. Germline lookup yields CDR1 SGHTS and CDR2 YDEGEE. The chain carries TRBV5-8 and TRBJ1-2, with 9 bases matching TRBD1. The sequence came from a human donor who had recovered from COVID-19. Sequencing used peripheral blood, obtained after recovery from COVID-19. The CDR3 reads CASRDRVPHGYTF. CDR3 DNA: TGTGCCAGCCGGGACAGGGTGCCTCACGGCTACACCTTC.